This T cell receptor beta chain was documented in a study of graft-versus-host responses after intestinal transplantation. Study-wide background: Tacrolimus plus steroids were given to all recipients for about 3 years, preceded by anti-thymocyte globulin induction.

Whole-study findings and limits: High graft-versus-host to host-versus-graft clonal ratios were seen in allografts of patients with graft-donor T cell macrochimerism.

Comments on this clone: What it binds is unknown.

Trimming at V came to 4 bases and at J to 3 bases, leaving 6 bases not matched to a gene. The CDR3 has 14 amino acids. Germline CDR1 SGHDT, CDR2 YYEEEE. Generated by immunoSEQ multiplex PCR, the TCRdb table keeps only in-frame clones and is missing some. Here the sample spans about 70,000 clones, 94% being singletons. The chain is built from TRBV5-6 and TRBJ2-5; TRBD2 matches 7 bases. This TCR came from a human donor who received an intestinal transplant. The sample here was unstimulated CD8+ T cells sorted from spleen or lymph node cells, taken before intestinal transplant. CDR3 bases: TGTGCCAGCAGCCCCCCTAGCGGAGAAGAGACCCAGTACTTC. It specifies CASSPPSGEETQYF.